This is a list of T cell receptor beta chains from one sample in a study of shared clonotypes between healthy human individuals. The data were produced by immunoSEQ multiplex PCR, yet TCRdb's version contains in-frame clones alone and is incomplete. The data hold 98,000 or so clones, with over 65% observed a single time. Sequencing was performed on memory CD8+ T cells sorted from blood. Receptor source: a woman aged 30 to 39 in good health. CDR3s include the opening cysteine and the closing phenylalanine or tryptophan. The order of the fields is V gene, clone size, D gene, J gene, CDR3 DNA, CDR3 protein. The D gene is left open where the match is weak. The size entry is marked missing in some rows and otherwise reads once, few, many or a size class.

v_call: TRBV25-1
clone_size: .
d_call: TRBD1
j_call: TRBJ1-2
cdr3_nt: TGTGCCAGCAGTGAATGGGGACAGGGCTCTAACTATGGCTACACCTTC
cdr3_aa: CASSEWGQGSNYGYTF

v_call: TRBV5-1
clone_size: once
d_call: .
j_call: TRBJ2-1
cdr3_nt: TGCGCCAGCAGCATCCTAACAGGTAACAATGAGCAGTTCTTC
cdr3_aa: CASSILTGNNEQFF

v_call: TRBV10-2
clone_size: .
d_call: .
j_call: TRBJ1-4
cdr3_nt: TGCGCCAGCAGTGAAGGATTACAAATCATACGTGAAAAACTGTTTTTT
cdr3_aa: CASSEGLQIIREKLFF

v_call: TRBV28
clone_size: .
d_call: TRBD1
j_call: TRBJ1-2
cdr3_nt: TGTGCCAGTTGGGACAGGGGGCGAGGAATTAATGGCTACACCTTC
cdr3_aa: CASWDRGRGINGYTF

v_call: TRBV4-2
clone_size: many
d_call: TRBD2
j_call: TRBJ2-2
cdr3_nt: TGTGCCAGCAGCCAAGATTCTAGCGGGAGTCCCGCCGGGGAGCTGTTTTTT
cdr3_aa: CASSQDSSGSPAGELFF

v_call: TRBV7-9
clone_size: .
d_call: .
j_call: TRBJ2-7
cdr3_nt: TGTGCCAGCAGCACAAACTTGGGGCGGACCTCCTACGAGCAGTACTTC
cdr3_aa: CASSTNLGRTSYEQYF

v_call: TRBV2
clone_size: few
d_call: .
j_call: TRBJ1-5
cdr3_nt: TGTGCCAGCAGACACACCCCGGACGGACATCAGCCCCAGCATTTT
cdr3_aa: CASRHTPDGHQPQHF

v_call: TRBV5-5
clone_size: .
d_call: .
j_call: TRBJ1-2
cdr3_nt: TGTGCCAGCTCTCGGGGTTCGGGAGTGGATGGCTACACCTTC
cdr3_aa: CASSRGSGVDGYTF

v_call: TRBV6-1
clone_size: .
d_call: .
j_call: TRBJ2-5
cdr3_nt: TGTGCCAGCAGTGAAGCGAGGGCCAGAAAGACCCAGTACTTC
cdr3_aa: CASSEARARKTQYF

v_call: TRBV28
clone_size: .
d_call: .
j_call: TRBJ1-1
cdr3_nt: TGTGCCAGCAGTTCCCCCCTCCGAGGCGGTGACACTGAAGCTTTCTTT
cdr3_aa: CASSSPLRGGDTEAFF

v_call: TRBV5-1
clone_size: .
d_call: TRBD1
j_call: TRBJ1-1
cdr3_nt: TGCGCCAGCACTCCATGGGACAGCCAAGGAGCTTTCTTT
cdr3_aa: CASTPWDSQGAFF

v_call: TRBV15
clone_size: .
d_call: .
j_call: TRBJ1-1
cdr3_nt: TGTGCCACCAGCAGGCCGCCTGATCTGGAAGCTTTCTTT
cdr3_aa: CATSRPPDLEAFF

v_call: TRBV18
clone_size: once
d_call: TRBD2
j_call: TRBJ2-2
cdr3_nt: TGTGCCAGCTCACTGGGACTAGCGGGAGACGGGGAGCTGTTTTTT
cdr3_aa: CASSLGLAGDGELFF

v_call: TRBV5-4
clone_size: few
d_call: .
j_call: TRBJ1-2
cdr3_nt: TGTGCCAGCAGCTTGGATTACAGCGGCCCCTATGGCTACACCTTC
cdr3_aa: CASSLDYSGPYGYTF

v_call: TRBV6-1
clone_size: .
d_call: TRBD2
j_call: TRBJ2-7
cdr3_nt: TGTGGAGAAGGGGAGGGAAGGGTCCACGAGCAGTACTTC
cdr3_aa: CGEGEGRVHEQYF

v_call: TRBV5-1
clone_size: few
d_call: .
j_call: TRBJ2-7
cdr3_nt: TGCGCCAGCAGCTTATCGATCGGGACTTCCTACGAGCAGTACTTC
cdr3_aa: CASSLSIGTSYEQYF